This TCR beta chain was sequenced in a study of CD8 T cells in Susac syndrome. RNA totalling about 0.45 to 1 ug underwent reverse transcription with random hexamers. The amplification used immunoSEQ multiplex PCR on TCR beta CDR3; it spanned 54 Vbeta and 13 Jbeta. One entry per CDR3 protein, called by TCRdb with MiXCR from the immunoSEQ multiplex PCR reads. The data hold some 180,000 distinct CDR3 sequences, with approximately 95% observed a single time. Germline-derived CDR1 and CDR2 are MDHEN and SYDVKM. There are 12 residues in the CDR3. The V end lost 6 bases, the J end lost 6 bases, and 12 bases lay between the germline ends.

The chain carries TRBV28 and TRBJ2-7; D may correspond to TRBD1 or TRBD2 (5 bases each). The TCR comes from a human donor in good health. The material sequenced was CD4+ T cells from PBMCs. Written as DNA, the CDR3 is TGTGCCAGCAGGAGCACTGGGGGCGAGCAGTACTTC. This codes for CASRSTGGEQYF.